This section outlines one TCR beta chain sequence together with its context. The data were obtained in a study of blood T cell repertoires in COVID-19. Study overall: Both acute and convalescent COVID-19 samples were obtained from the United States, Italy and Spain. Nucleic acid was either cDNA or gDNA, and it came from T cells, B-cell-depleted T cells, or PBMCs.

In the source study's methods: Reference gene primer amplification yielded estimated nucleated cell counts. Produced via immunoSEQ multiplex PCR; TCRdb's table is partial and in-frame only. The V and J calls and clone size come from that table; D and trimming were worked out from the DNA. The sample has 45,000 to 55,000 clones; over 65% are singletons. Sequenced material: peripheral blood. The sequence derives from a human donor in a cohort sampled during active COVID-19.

CDR3 residues: CASRTSGANTGELFF. Written as DNA, the CDR3 is TGTGCCAGTAGAACTAGCGGGGCGAACACCGGGGAGCTGTTTTTT. The chain links TRBV6-5 to TRBJ2-2; TRBD2 aligns across 10 bases. CDR3 length: 15 amino acids. J was trimmed by 0 bases and V by 9 bases; bases with no gene match: 4. Germline V gives CDR1 MNHEY, CDR2 SVGAGI.